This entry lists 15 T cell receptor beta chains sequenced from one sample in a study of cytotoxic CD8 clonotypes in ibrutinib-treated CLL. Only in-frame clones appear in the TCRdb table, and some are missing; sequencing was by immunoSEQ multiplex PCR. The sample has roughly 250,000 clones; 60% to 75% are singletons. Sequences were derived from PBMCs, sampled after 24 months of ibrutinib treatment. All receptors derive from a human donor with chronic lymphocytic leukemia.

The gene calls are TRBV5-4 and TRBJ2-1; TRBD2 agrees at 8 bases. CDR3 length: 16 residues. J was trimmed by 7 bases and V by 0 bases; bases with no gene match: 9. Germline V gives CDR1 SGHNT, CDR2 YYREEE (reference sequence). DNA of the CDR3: TGTGCCAGCAGCTTGGTCGGGGCGGGAGGTGTTAATGAGCAGTTCTTC. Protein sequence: CASSLVGAGGVNEQFF.

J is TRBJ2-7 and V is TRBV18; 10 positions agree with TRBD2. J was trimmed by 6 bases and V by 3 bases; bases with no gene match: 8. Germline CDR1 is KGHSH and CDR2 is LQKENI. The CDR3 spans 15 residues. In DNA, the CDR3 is TGTGCCAGCTCACCGTTCCTAGCGGGGGAATCCGAGCAGTACTTC. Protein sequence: CASSPFLAGESEQYF.

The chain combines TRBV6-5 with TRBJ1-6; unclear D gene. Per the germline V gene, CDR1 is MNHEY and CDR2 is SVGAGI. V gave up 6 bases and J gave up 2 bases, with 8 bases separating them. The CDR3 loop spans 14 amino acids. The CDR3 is CASRAQPYNSPLHF. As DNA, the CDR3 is TGTGCCAGCAGGGCACAGCCCTATAATTCACCCCTCCACTTT.

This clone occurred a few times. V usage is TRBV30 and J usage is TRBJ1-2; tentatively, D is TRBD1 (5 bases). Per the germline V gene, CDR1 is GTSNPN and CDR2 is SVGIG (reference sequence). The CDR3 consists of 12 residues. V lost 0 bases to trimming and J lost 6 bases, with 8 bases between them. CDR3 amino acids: CAWSVGADGYTF. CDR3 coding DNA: TGTGCCTGGAGTGTAGGGGCTGATGGCTACACCTTC.

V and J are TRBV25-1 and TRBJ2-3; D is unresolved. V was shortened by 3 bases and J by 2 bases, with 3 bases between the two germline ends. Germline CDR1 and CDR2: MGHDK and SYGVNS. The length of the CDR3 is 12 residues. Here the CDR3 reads CASSDYTDTQYF. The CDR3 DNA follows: TGTGCCAGCAGTGACTACACAGATACGCAGTATTTT. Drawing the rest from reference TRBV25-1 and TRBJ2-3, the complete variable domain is EADIYQTPRYLVIGTGKKITLECSQTMGHDKMYWYQQDPGMELHLIHYSYGVNSTEKGDLSSESTVSRIRTEHFPLTLESARPSHTSQYLCASSDYTDTQYFGPGTRLTVL.

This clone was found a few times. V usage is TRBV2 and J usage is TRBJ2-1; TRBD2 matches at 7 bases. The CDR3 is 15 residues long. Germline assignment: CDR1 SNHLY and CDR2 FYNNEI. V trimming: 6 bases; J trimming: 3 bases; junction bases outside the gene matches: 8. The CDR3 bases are TGTGCCAGCAGAATTTTCGCGGGAGTCTACAATGAGCAGTTCTTC. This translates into CASRIFAGVYNEQFF.

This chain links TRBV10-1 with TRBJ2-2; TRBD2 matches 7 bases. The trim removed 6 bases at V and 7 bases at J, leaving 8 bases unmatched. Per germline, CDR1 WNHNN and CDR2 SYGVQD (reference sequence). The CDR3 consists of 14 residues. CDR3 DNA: TGCGCCAGCAGCAAGGCAGGGAGGGACGGGGAGCTGTTTTTT. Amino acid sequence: CASSKAGRDGELFF.

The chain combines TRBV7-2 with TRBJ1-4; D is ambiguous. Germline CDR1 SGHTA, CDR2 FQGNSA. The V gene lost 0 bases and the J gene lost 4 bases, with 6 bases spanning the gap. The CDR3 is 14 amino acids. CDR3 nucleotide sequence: TGTGCCAGCAGCTTAGCGCTAATTAATGAAAAACTGTTTTTT. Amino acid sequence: CASSLALINEKLFF.

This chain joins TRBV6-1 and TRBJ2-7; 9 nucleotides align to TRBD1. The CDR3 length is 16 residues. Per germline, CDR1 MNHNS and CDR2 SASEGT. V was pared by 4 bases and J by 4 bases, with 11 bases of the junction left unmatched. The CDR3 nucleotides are TGTGCCAGCAGTGTTCCCCAGGGACAGGGAGTATACGAGCAGTACTTC. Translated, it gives CASSVPQGQGVYEQYF.

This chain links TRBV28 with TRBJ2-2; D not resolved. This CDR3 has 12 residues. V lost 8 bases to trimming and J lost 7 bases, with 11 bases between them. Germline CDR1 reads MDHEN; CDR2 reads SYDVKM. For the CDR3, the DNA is TGTGCCAGCCGACTCCTCGGCGGGGAGCTGTTTTTT. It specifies CASRLLGGELFF.

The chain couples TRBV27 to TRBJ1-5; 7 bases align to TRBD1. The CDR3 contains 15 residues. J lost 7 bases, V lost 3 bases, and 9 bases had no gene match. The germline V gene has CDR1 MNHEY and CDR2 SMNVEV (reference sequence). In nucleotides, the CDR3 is TGTGCCAGCAGTTTCCCCCGGGACAGTCCCCAGCCCCAGCATTTT. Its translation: CASSFPRDSPQPQHF.

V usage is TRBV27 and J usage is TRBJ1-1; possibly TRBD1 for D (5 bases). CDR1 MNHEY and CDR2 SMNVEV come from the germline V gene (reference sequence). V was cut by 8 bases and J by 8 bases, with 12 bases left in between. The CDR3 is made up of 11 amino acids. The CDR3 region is CASWTYEEAFF. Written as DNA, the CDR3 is TGTGCCAGCTGGACATACGAGGAAGCTTTCTTT.

The CDR3 sequence is CAWSATIVPEQYF. In DNA, the CDR3 is TGTGCCTGGAGTGCTACGATTGTCCCCGAGCAGTACTTC. The chain has TRBV30 and TRBJ2-7; no clear D. Germline V gene sequence: CDR1 GTSNPN, CDR2 SVGIG (reference sequence). The CDR3 sequence is 13 residues long. V was shortened by 1 base and J by 6 bases, with 13 bases between the two germline ends.

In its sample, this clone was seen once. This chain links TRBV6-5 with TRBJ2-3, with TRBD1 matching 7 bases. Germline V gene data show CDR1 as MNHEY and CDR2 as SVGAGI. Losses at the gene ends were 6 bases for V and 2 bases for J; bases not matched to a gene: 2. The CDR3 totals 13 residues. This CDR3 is CASRGQLTDTQYF. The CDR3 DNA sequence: TGTGCCAGCAGGGGACAGCTCACAGATACGCAGTATTTT.

The CDR3 nucleotides read TGCAGCGTCGCGGGCCTCGCGGGGGACAATGAGCAGTTCTTC. As protein: CSVAGLAGDNEQFF. The chain recombines TRBV29-1 with TRBJ2-1, with TRBD2 matching 7 bases. V lost 6 bases, J lost 5 bases, and 10 bases stayed unmatched. This CDR3 has 14 residues. Germline V CDR1 and CDR2: SQVTM, ANQGSEA.